One sample yielded the 5 T cell receptor beta chains listed below, sequenced in a study of beta chain features in type 1 diabetes. Expressed TCRB transcripts were sequenced because the entire RNA isolate underwent reverse transcription. TCRdb's copy holds only in-frame clones and misses some; the assay was immunoSEQ multiplex PCR. This repertoire shows 300,000 to 450,000 clones, less than 20% found once; its top ten account for under 0.05%. Sequenced: naive CD4+ T cells from blood. These receptors originate from a woman younger than 35 in good health.

There are a few counts of this clone. The V gene is TRBV28, the J gene TRBJ2-2; D might be TRBD2 (6 bases). Trimming shortened V by 7 bases and J by 0 bases, and 9 bases separated the two germline ends. Germline values: CDR1 MDHEN, CDR2 SYDVKM. This CDR3 has 14 amino acids. The CDR3 DNA reads TGTGCCAGCAAGAAGCGGGCGAACACCGGGGAGCTGTTTTTT. It translates to CASKKRANTGELFF.

This clone was counted a few times. The chain joins TRBV5-6 to TRBJ1-1; D possibly corresponds to TRBD1 (5 bases). The V and J ends lost 3 bases and 7 bases respectively, with 13 bases between them. The CDR3 loop spans 13 amino acids. Germline loops: CDR1 SGHDT, CDR2 YYEEEE. This CDR3 reads CASSSGISSEAFF. CDR3 DNA: TGTGCCAGCAGCTCAGGGATTAGTAGTGAAGCTTTCTTT.

The V call is TRBV6-5, the J call TRBJ2-1; 8 positions agree with TRBD2. The length of the CDR3 is 14 residues. V was pared by 2 bases and J by 7 bases, with 4 bases of the junction left unmatched. In germline, CDR1 is MNHEY, CDR2 SVGAGI. The CDR3 DNA reads as TGTGCCAGCAGTTACAGGCGGGAGGTTAATGAGCAGTTCTTC. Translating it yields CASSYRREVNEQFF.

This clone was seen only a few times. The V call is TRBV21-1, the J call TRBJ2-7; TRBD2 reflects the table's D call only, with no check against the DNA. TRBV21-1 is marked as a pseudogene. This CDR3 is built from 13 residues. CDR3 sequence reads: CASSRDWEGEQYF. CDR3 nucleotides: TGTGCCAGCAGCCGCGACTGGGAGGGCGAGCAGTACTTC.

This clone was detected only a few times. The V and J genes are TRBV29-1 and TRBJ2-7; a possible D gene is TRBD2 (5 bases). Trimming pared 4 bases from V and 1 base from J, leaving 8 bases between. Looked up from germline, CDR1 is SQVTM and CDR2 is ANQGSEA. This CDR3 is 12 amino acids long. CDR3 in amino acids: CSVGRESYEQYF. DNA of the CDR3: TGCAGCGTTGGTAGGGAGTCCTACGAGCAGTACTTC.